A single sample gave rise to the 9 T cell receptor beta chains below, sequenced in a study of T-cell reconstitution after alpha-beta-depleted transplantation in children. Their specific antigens are unknown. Unique molecular identifiers were built into the TCRbeta library. TCRdb re-called the PCR reads with MiXCR, one entry per CDR3 protein. Of about 290,000 distinct CDR3 sequences listed, approximately 7.3% are singletons. Study-wide points: Hyperexpanded clones declined; after one year, newly produced T cells mostly supplied diversity.

The input for sequencing was peripheral blood, taken 360 days after TCRalphabeta/CD19-depleted stem cell transplant. The receptors were gathered from a female patient aged 2-15 years who had a stem cell transplant for Fanconi anemia, so the T cells may come from the graft donor.

This clonotype came up a few times. The genes are TRBV3-1 and TRBJ2-1, with 10 bases that match TRBD1. J was trimmed by 7 bases and V by 2 bases; bases with no gene match: 5. Germline V gives CDR1 LGHDT, CDR2 YNNKEL (reference sequence). The CDR3 is 15 residues long. CDR3 sequence (DNA): TGTGCCAGCAGCCAAACCGGGACAGGGGTAAATGAGCAGTTCTTC. It is translated as CASSQTGTGVNEQFF.

This clonotype has at least ten counts. The V call is TRBV2, the J call TRBJ1-2, with a possible D match to TRBD1 (5 bases). This CDR3 spans 14 amino acids. Germline CDR1 SNHLY, CDR2 FYNNEI. The V gene lost 2 bases and the J gene lost 4 bases, with 11 bases spanning the gap. The CDR3 DNA reads TGTGCCAGCAGTGAATCCCAGGGCAGCTATGGCTACACCTTC. This codes for CASSESQGSYGYTF. Looking up the rest from reference TRBV2 and TRBJ1-2 gives the full variable domain: EPEVTQTPSHQVTQMGQEVILRCVPISNHLYFYWYRQILGQKVEFLVSFYNNEISEKSEIFDDQFSVERPDGSNFTLKIRSTKLEDSAMYFCASSESQGSYGYTFGSGTRLTVV.

This clonotype was picked up many times. This chain connects TRBV12-3 or TRBV12-4 to TRBJ1-5; D call uncertain. This CDR3 is 16 amino acids long. V dropped 6 bases and J dropped 8 bases, with 23 bases sitting between them. Here the CDR3 reads CASSFFPMARREPQHF. The CDR3, as DNA: TGTGCCAGCAGCTTCTTCCCGATGGCGAGGAGGGAGCCCCAGCATTTT.

This clonotype was seen at least ten times. CDR3 in amino acids: CASSLAIAGVSDTQYF. As DNA, the CDR3 is TGCGCCAGCAGCTTGGCCATAGCGGGAGTATCAGATACGCAGTATTTT. V is TRBV5-1 and J is TRBJ2-3; 9 bases match TRBD2. After removal of 0 bases from V and 4 bases from J, the junction contained 6 bases not matched to a gene. Germline-derived CDR1 and CDR2 are SGHRS and YFSETQ. The length of the CDR3 is 16 residues. The full variable domain, completed using reference TRBV5-1 and TRBJ2-3, is KAGVTQTPRYLIKTRGQQVTLSCSPISGHRSVSWYQQTPGQGLQFLFEYFSETQRNKGNFPGRFSGRQFSNSRSEMNVSTLELGDSALYLCASSLAIAGVSDTQYFGPGTRLTVL.

This clonotype was recorded a few times. The chain carries TRBV28 and TRBJ2-3, with a weak D call TRBD1 (5 bases). V lost 3 bases, J lost 3 bases, and 19 bases lay in between. This CDR3 is built from 17 residues. Germline values: CDR1 MDHEN, CDR2 SYDVKM. The CDR3 spells CASSFNEGVVGTDTQYF. CDR3 DNA: TGTGCCAGCAGTTTCAATGAAGGGGTAGTCGGAACAGATACGCAGTATTTT. Combining the CDR3 with reference TRBV28 and TRBJ2-3 gives the whole variable domain DVKVTQSSRYLVKRTGEKVFLECVQDMDHENMFWYRQDPGLGLRLIYFSYDVKMKEKGDIPEGYSVSREKKERFSLILESASTNQTSMYLCASSFNEGVVGTDTQYFGPGTRLTVL.

This chain joins TRBV12-3 or TRBV12-4 and TRBJ1-2, with D possibly being TRBD1 (5 bases). The length of the CDR3 is 13 residues. V was cut by 6 bases and J by 6 bases, with 14 bases left in between. In nucleotides, the CDR3 is TGTGCCAGCAGATTACCCACAGGAGATGGCTACACCTTC. It codes for CASRLPTGDGYTF.

This clonotype showed up many times. J is TRBJ2-7 and V is TRBV2; D may be TRBD1 (6 bases). Germline CDR1 and CDR2: SNHLY and FYNNEI. V was cut by 4 bases and J by 1 base, with 11 bases left in between. CDR3 length: 14 residues. The CDR3 reads CASSGRTESYEQYF. The CDR3, as DNA: TGTGCCAGCAGTGGACGGACAGAATCCTACGAGCAGTACTTC.

This clonotype was seen many times. The genes are TRBV2 and TRBJ2-7, with a possible D match to TRBD2 (7 bases). Trimming left V 10 bases short and J 4 bases short, with 20 bases between. The CDR3 has 14 residues. The germline gives CDR1 SNHLY, CDR2 FYNNEI. The CDR3 DNA follows: TGTGCCAACTCCTGGCGGGGGCCCAGATACGAGCAGTACTTC. Translating it yields CANSWRGPRYEQYF.

This clonotype was detected many times. This chain connects TRBV10-2 to TRBJ2-7, with 10 bases matching TRBD2. With V trimmed by 0 bases and J by 5 bases, 7 bases remained unmatched. The CDR3 is made up of 16 amino acids. Germline values: CDR1 WSHSY, CDR2 SAAADI. For the CDR3, the DNA is TGCGCCAGCAGTGAGTCGGGGGGGACTAGCGCCAACGAGCAGTACTTC. The encoded protein is CASSESGGTSANEQYF.